This T cell receptor beta chain comes out of a study of blood T cell repertoires in COVID-19. The assay was immunoSEQ multiplex PCR, and TCRdb's table has in-frame clones only and misses some. The sample consists of fewer than 350,000 clones, around 87% of them appearing once. Sequenced sample: peripheral blood. This clonotype was obtained from a woman between 45 and 65 years old who had recovered from COVID-19.

The CDR3: CASSQASPSGETQYF. CDR3 coding DNA: TGTGCCAGCAGCCAAGCGTCACCCAGCGGGGAGACCCAGTACTTC. J is TRBJ2-5 and V is TRBV3-1 (or the pseudogene TRBV3-2), with a weak D call TRBD2 (6 bases). The CDR3 sequence is 15 residues long. From germline, CDR1 is LGHDT and CDR2 YNNKEL (reference sequence). V dropped 1 base and J dropped 5 bases, with 14 bases sitting between them.